This passage covers 7 T cell receptor beta chains from one sample sequenced in a study of cytomegalovirus exposure and HLA in healthy donors. The PCR was carried out with 60 Vbeta primers and 13 Jbeta primers. Using immunoSEQ multiplex PCR, the repertoire was profiled, and TCRdb retains in-frame clones only, with some absent. The table has about 45,000 clones, around 90% seen once; the top ten hold approximately 8%. Sequenced material: PBMCs. The receptors shown here come from a woman between 40 and 50 years old in good health and CMV-seropositive.

This chain joins TRBV5-1 and TRBJ2-5; TRBD1 is a possible D gene (6 bases). Trimming took off 4 bases at V and 4 bases at J, with 11 bases between the two ends. Germline V CDR1 and CDR2: SGHRS, YFSETQ. The CDR3 consists of 13 residues. In DNA form, the CDR3 reads TGCGCCAGCAGCCGGGACAAAAGAGAGACCCAGTACTTC. Residues: CASSRDKRETQYF.

The rearrangement joins TRBV5-1 to TRBJ2-5; 10 nucleotides align to TRBD2. Germline loops: CDR1 SGHRS, CDR2 YFSETQ. This CDR3 region has 16 residues. The ends lost 0 bases at V and 5 bases at J; junction bases unmatched: 7. CDR3 amino acids: CASSLVQLAGAETQYF. CDR3 nucleotides: TGCGCCAGCAGCTTGGTTCAGCTAGCGGGAGCGGAGACCCAGTACTTC.

The chain has TRBV21-1 and TRBJ1-2; TRBD1 is the table's D call, not checked against the DNA. TRBV21-1 is given as a pseudogene. The CDR3 is 18 residues long. CDR3 residues: CASSKVGTGPGDNYGYTF. For the CDR3, the DNA is TGTGCCAGCAGCAAAGTGGGGACAGGGCCGGGGGATAACTATGGCTACACCTTC.

This clone was counted once. The chain uses TRBV11-3 and TRBJ2-7, with a tentative D call TRBD1 (6 bases). Germline lookup yields CDR1 SGHNT and CDR2 YENEEA. Trimming removed 5 bases at V and 1 base at J, with 12 bases between. The CDR3 totals 14 residues. The CDR3 bases are TGTGCCAGCAGCCAGGGACAACGGTCCTACGAGCAGTACTTC. It is translated as CASSQGQRSYEQYF.

This sequence joins TRBV7-2 and TRBJ2-2; 8 bases are a match to TRBD1. The CDR3 totals 15 residues. CDR1 is SGHTA and CDR2 is FQGNSA in the germline V gene. The J segment lost 4 bases and the V segment lost 5 bases, leaving 6 bases of the junction unmatched. This chain's CDR3 is CASSSDRGGTGELFF. In nucleotides, the CDR3 is TGTGCCAGCAGCAGTGACAGGGGCGGCACCGGGGAGCTGTTTTTT.

V usage is TRBV7-3 and J usage is TRBJ2-3; D gene uncertain. The CDR3 is made up of 13 amino acids. CDR1 and CDR2 from the germline V gene are SGHTA and FQGTGA. The ends were cut back, 0 bases at V and 4 bases at J, with 5 bases in the middle. The CDR3, as DNA: TGTGCCAGCAGCTTAACGGGCCCAGATACGCAGTATTTT. Amino acid sequence: CASSLTGPDTQYF.

V and J are TRBV6-1 and TRBJ2-7; 7 bases are a match to TRBD2. Looked up from germline, CDR1 is MNHNS and CDR2 is SASEGT. CDR3 size: 13 residues. Unmatched junction bases numbered 7, after V lost 4 bases and J lost 7 bases. CDR3 DNA: TGTGCCAGCAGTGTATCCGGGACTACGGAGCAGTACTTC. It yields the protein CASSVSGTTEQYF.